Below, one TCR beta chain is given with its context. Its antigen target is currently unknown. No per-base quality is available; no much larger clone lies one base away. The library was prepared using the immunoSEQ multiplex PCR assay. Rearranged TCR beta chain products were amplified from genomic DNA of sorted T-cell subsets and sequenced. The study's processing was this. Shannon entropy and Simpson indices were used to measure how diverse the repertoire of productive TCR beta rearrangements was. Clonal expansion was assessed by the summed frequency of the 100 most abundant productive TCR beta clonotypes among total reads. The TRB repertoires were scored with a self-reactivity index built on which amino acids appear at CDR3beta positions 6 and 7. Two-way ANOVA was used for repertoire analyses, while Student t or Mann-Whitney tests were used for flow cytometric analyses. The clones in this table, taken by TCRdb from immuneACCESS, are in-frame only. Not every clone is retained; where verified, under half of the shortfall comes from an unresolved V gene, and the cause of the rest is unknown. V and J calls and clone size come straight from that table; D and trimming were deduced from the DNA. In all, the sample holds approximately 10,000 clones, and approximately 94% of those were seen once. Of the sample, about 1.3% is held by the ten largest clones.

Unmatched junction bases come to 10, with V trimmed by 0 bases and J by 5 bases. The CDR3 runs 17 residues from the cysteine to the phenylalanine. CDR3 DNA only is kept here, 51 bases in frame from base 1. The germline V gene (reference sequence) provides CDR1 SGHNT and CDR2 YYREEE. This specimen belongs to a study of regulatory and conventional T cells in RAG deficiency (dated by TCRdb to the late 2010s). About the full investigation: High-throughput TCR beta sequencing was used to compare the diversity and composition of the Treg, conventional CD4+ and CD8+ T cell repertoires of RAG-deficient patients with those of healthy controls.

Regulatory T cells were purified from blood as CD4+CD25-high CD127-low cells before genomic DNA extraction. Several healthy control donors were used as the comparison group for repertoire analyses. The investigation overall reported the following: Rather than being bona fide Treg cells, the sorted CD25-high CD127-low cells in Omenn syndrome patients may represent peripherally activated cells. RAG-deficient patients showed markedly lower Shannon entropy and higher Simpson indices than control T-cell subpopulations. Shorter CDR3 lengths were found in all patient T-cell subsets, and >90% Treg-Tconv repertoire overlap at nucleotide and amino acid level was observed in Omenn syndrome patients. In Omenn syndrome and CID/AS patients compared with controls, 85 to 100-fold fewer unique TCR beta sequences were detected from Treg cells, versus about 10-fold fewer for other subsets. Some T-cell subset analyses were not performed for some subjects.

These data were likewise used in another study, on regulatory T cells. According to the second study: The multiplex PCR used 52 forward TRBV primers and 13 reverse TRBJ primers, with assay-based and computational corrections for amplification bias. Patient repertoires showed restricted unique TRB V-J pairs and skewed V and J gene usage, most marked in regulatory T cells. The study compared T-cell receptor beta repertoires of sorted regulatory, conventional CD4+ and CD8+ T cells between CD3G-deficient patients and healthy controls. Peripheral blood mononuclear cells were isolated by Ficoll density separation. Within the immunoSEQ assay, multiplex PCR amplified rearranged TRB loci from genomic DNA. TRB amplicons were sequenced using an Illumina HiSeq platform. Custom algorithms error-filtered the raw sequences and aligned them to reference gene sequences, after which the immunoSEQ online tools were used for analysis. Frequencies of productive and nonproductive TRB rearrangements were assessed among unique sequences as well as among total sequences. Prism software was used to run t tests, Mann-Whitney tests or two-way ANOVA for comparisons between groups.

This clonotype was obtained from a human donor in good health. Here the chain combines TRBV5-4 and TRBJ1-4; 7 bases in the middle match TRBD1. Sequencing was done on a sample of CD127- CD25+ CD4+ Tregs sorted from blood. In nucleotide form, the sequence is TGTGCCAGCAGCTTGGGCCGCACAGGGGACATCAATGAAAAACTGTTTTTT. It translates as CASSLGRTGDINEKLFF.